Following are 22 T cell receptor beta chains from one sample sequenced in a study of cytomegalovirus exposure and HLA in healthy donors. Sequenced by immunoSEQ multiplex PCR; TCRdb stores in-frame clones only, minus some. The profile shows 200,000 to 250,000 clones, about nine tenths of them singletons. Sequencing was done on a sample of PBMCs. These receptors all come from a woman aged 18-29 years in good health and CMV-seropositive.

J is TRBJ1-2 and V is TRBV5-4; D not certain. This CDR3 region has 13 residues. V dropped 4 bases and J dropped 2 bases, with 9 bases sitting between them. CDR1 and CDR2 (germline): SGHNT, YYREEE (reference sequence). CDR3 coding DNA: TGTGCCAGCAGCCCCCGGGGAAACTATGGCTACACCTTC. Residues: CASSPRGNYGYTF.

The V call is TRBV5-6, the J call TRBJ1-5; no reliable D call. Trimming took off 2 bases at V and 1 base at J, with 10 bases between the two ends. CDR1 and CDR2 (germline): SGHDT, YYEEEE. This CDR3 has 15 amino acids. DNA for the CDR3: TGTGCCAGCAGCTTAGGAGTTAGGAGCAATCAGCCCCAGCATTTT. Translation gives CASSLGVRSNQPQHF.

This sequence joins TRBV28 and TRBJ2-6; possible D gene TRBD1, 6 bases. Trimming took 6 bases from V and 2 from J, leaving 8 bases between them. The CDR3 sequence is 14 residues long. CDR1 and CDR2 from the germline V gene are MDHEN and SYDVKM. The CDR3 protein is CASSSGAGANVLTF. DNA for the CDR3: TGTGCCAGCAGCTCAGGGGCTGGGGCCAACGTCCTGACTTTC.

This chain joins TRBV28 and TRBJ2-7, with 11 bases identical to TRBD2. This CDR3 region has 16 residues. After removal of 5 bases from V and 2 bases from J, the junction contained 8 bases not matched to a gene. Per the germline V gene, CDR1 is MDHEN and CDR2 is SYDVKM. The CDR3 DNA follows: TGTGCCAGCAGTGCCCTCGGGACTAGCGGTACCTACGAGCAGTACTTC. It encodes CASSALGTSGTYEQYF.

The genes are TRBV27 and TRBJ2-5; D call uncertain. The CDR3 runs to 13 residues. Trimming pared 3 bases from V and 1 base from J, leaving 6 bases between. Per the germline V gene, CDR1 is MNHEY and CDR2 is SMNVEV (reference sequence). The CDR3, as DNA: TGTGCCAGCAGTTTCAGGCCCCAAGAGACCCAGTACTTC. It translates to CASSFRPQETQYF.

The CDR3 DNA sequence: TGTGCCACCAGCAGCTACTCAGGGACAGATACGCAGTATTTT. Amino acids: CATSSYSGTDTQYF. The chain couples TRBV15 to TRBJ2-3; D is possibly TRBD1 (5 bases). The V end lost 3 bases, the J end lost 3 bases, and 10 bases lay between the germline ends. The CDR3 sequence is 14 residues long. Germline V gives CDR1 LNHNV, CDR2 YYDKDF (reference sequence).

CDR3 bases: TGTGCCAGCAGCTCCCGGGACACCGGCTACACCTTC. Residues: CASSSRDTGYTF. The V and J genes are TRBV5-4 and TRBJ1-2, with a weak D call TRBD1 (6 bases). CDR3 length equals 12 residues. V lost 3 bases and J 8 bases, leaving 11 bases between the germline ends. The germline gives CDR1 SGHNT, CDR2 YYREEE (reference sequence).

The chain combines TRBV21-1 with TRBJ2-6; the tabulated D call, TRBD1, remains unverified against the DNA. TRBV21-1 has pseudogene status. The CDR3 is made up of 20 amino acids. CDR3 residues: CASRPYVFRQDDSGANVLTF. The DNA of the CDR3 is TGTGCCAGCAGACCCTATGTTTTCCGACAGGATGACTCTGGGGCCAACGTCCTGACTTTC.

The rearrangement uses TRBV5-4 and TRBJ1-2; possibly TRBD1 for D (6 bases). Trimming left V 2 bases short and J 4 bases short, with 12 bases between. CDR3 size: 14 residues. Germline CDR1 SGHNT, CDR2 YYREEE (reference sequence). The CDR3 loop is CASSLTGILYGYTF. DNA for the CDR3: TGTGCCAGCAGCTTAACAGGGATTCTCTATGGCTACACCTTC.

This clone came up once. This chain connects TRBV6-1 to TRBJ2-7; D is unresolved. The germline V gene encodes CDR1 MNHNS and CDR2 SASEGT. Between the trimmed V and J ends, which lost 7 bases and 4 bases, there was a span of 14 bases. The CDR3 sequence is 13 residues long. The CDR3 sequence is CASIRDTPYEQYF. In DNA, the CDR3 is TGTGCCAGCATTCGAGACACCCCTTACGAGCAGTACTTC.

This chain joins TRBV7-6 and TRBJ1-2; 7 positions match TRBD1. J was trimmed by 6 bases and V by 5 bases; bases with no gene match: 6. CDR1 is SGHVS, CDR2 FNYEAQ, per germline. The CDR3 has 13 amino acids. CDR3 DNA sequence: TGTGCCAGCAGCGCCACAGGGGTTGATGGCTACACCTTC. This translates into CASSATGVDGYTF.

CDR3 DNA: TGTGCCAGCAGCTTAGCTTCCGGGGGAGGGAACACTGAAGCTTTCTTT. Protein product: CASSLASGGGNTEAFF. This rearrangement joins TRBV7-6 to TRBJ1-1; D possibly corresponds to TRBD1 (5 bases). The CDR3 sequence is 16 residues long. Per the germline V gene, CDR1 is SGHVS and CDR2 is FNYEAQ. V was trimmed by 0 bases and J by 1 base, leaving 12 bases between them.

This clone appeared a single time. The rearrangement joins TRBV5-5 to TRBJ1-4, with 8 bases that match TRBD1. This CDR3 has 15 amino acids. Germline V CDR1 and CDR2: SGHKS, YYEKEE (reference sequence). V gave up 0 bases and J gave up 9 bases; unmatched junction bases: 7. The CDR3 sequence is CASSLAGGGGKKLFF. As DNA, the CDR3 is TGTGCCAGCAGCTTGGCAGGGGGCGGAGGTAAAAAACTGTTTTTT.

The V gene is TRBV30, the J gene TRBJ1-5; D gene ambiguous. Germline V gene lookup returns CDR1 GTSNPN and CDR2 SVGIG (reference sequence). The CDR3 runs 13 residues. V dropped 3 bases and J dropped 0 bases, with 6 bases sitting between them. Written as DNA, the CDR3 is TGTGCCTGGAGCCGTAGTAGCAATCAGCCCCAGCATTTT. Its protein product is CAWSRSSNQPQHF. Using reference TRBV30 and TRBJ1-5 for the parts outside the CDR3, the full variable domain is SQTIHQWPATLVQPVGSPLSLECTVEGTSNPNLYWYRQAAGRGLQLLFYSVGIGQISSEVPQNLSASRPQDRQFILSSKKLLLSDSGFYLCAWSRSSNQPQHFGDGTRLSIL.

The chain is built from TRBV6-5 and TRBJ2-7, with D maybe TRBD1 (6 bases). Germline CDR1 is MNHEY and CDR2 is SVGAGI. The length of the CDR3 is 15 residues. V was pared by 6 bases and J by 1 base, with 16 bases between. Here the CDR3 DNA reads TGTGCCAGCAGGTCATACAGGGAACCTTCCTACGAGCAGTACTTC. It translates to CASRSYREPSYEQYF.

This CDR3 reads CASSVGIGGGTNEKLFF. CDR3 nucleotides: TGTGCCAGCAGCGTAGGCATAGGGGGCGGTACTAATGAAAAACTGTTTTTT. V and J are TRBV9 and TRBJ1-4; 7 bases align to TRBD1. The germline CDR1 and CDR2 sequences are SGDLS and YYNGEE. The CDR3 has 17 residues. Trimming took 0 bases from V and 2 from J; bases not matched to a gene: 7.

The chain uses TRBV11-2 and TRBJ1-2; the match to TRBD1 covers 7 bases. The trim removed 5 bases at V and 3 bases at J, leaving 12 bases unmatched. The CDR3 sequence is 16 residues long. The germline V gene encodes CDR1 SGHAT and CDR2 FQNNGV. The CDR3 DNA reads TGTGCCAGCAGCCCTCGTGGGACAGATCAGGACTATGGCTACACCTTC. It specifies CASSPRGTDQDYGYTF.

The V gene is TRBV4-1, the J gene TRBJ1-5, with D uncertain. This CDR3 has 14 residues. Trimming took 2 bases from V and 4 from J, leaving 9 bases between them. CDR1 is MGHRA, CDR2 YSYEKL, per germline. Here the CDR3 DNA reads TGCGCCAGCAGCCAACCGGGAAGAAATCAGCCCCAGCATTTT. Translating gives CASSQPGRNQPQHF.

This clone has just one count. The V and J genes are TRBV27 and TRBJ1-1; weak D call: TRBD1 (5 bases). The germline V gene has CDR1 MNHEY and CDR2 SMNVEV (reference sequence). Trimming pared 5 bases from V and 2 bases from J, leaving 15 bases between. This CDR3 has 15 amino acids. Written as DNA, the CDR3 is TGTGCCAGCAGTCCGCGGGGACCGGCAAACACTGAAGCTTTCTTT. This gives the protein CASSPRGPANTEAFF.

This chain uses TRBV7-9 with TRBJ1-5; weak D call: TRBD1 (6 bases). The V gene's germline CDR1 is SEHNR and CDR2 FQNEAQ (reference sequence). The CDR3 is made up of 13 amino acids. Trimming took 3 bases from V and 6 from J, leaving 9 bases between them. The CDR3 DNA reads TGTGCCAGCAGCTTTGGGGGCAGTCAGCCCCAGCATTTT. As protein: CASSFGGSQPQHF.

The genes are TRBV27 and TRBJ2-7; 8 bases line up with TRBD1. CDR1 MNHEY and CDR2 SMNVEV come from the germline V gene (reference sequence). The CDR3 has 14 amino acids. V shed 4 bases and J 3 bases; nucleotides not matched to a gene: 5. CDR3 loop: CASSSGQEIYEQYF. The CDR3 bases are TGTGCCAGCAGTTCGGGACAGGAAATCTACGAGCAGTACTTC.

Here the CDR3 DNA reads TGTGCCAGCAAGTTTTGGGGAGGAGCGGGAGCCGACGAGCAGTACTTC. Amino acid sequence: CASKFWGGAGADEQYF. This rearrangement joins TRBV27 to TRBJ2-7; 8 bases map to TRBD2. V was clipped by 7 bases and J by 5 bases; unmatched bases: 16. Germline-derived CDR1 and CDR2 are MNHEY and SMNVEV (reference sequence). CDR3 length: 16 residues.